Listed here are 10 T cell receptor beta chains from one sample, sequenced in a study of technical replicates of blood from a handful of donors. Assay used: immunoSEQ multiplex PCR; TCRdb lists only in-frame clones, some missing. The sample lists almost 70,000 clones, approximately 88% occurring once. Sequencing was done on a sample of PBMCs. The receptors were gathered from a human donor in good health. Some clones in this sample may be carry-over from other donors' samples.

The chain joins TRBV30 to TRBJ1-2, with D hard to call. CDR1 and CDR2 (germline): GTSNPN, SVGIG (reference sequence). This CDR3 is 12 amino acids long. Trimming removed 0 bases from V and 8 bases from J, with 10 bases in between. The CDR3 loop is CAWSVTSQGYTF. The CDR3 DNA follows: TGTGCCTGGAGTGTAACGAGCCAAGGCTACACCTTC.

DNA for the CDR3: TGTGCCAGCAGTGTTGGCTTACGCACAGATACGCAGTATTTT. It yields the protein CASSVGLRTDTQYF. The chain employs TRBV2 and TRBJ2-3; D is undetermined. This CDR3 has 14 amino acids. Germline lookup yields CDR1 SNHLY and CDR2 FYNNEI. The germline V and J ends were trimmed by 4 bases and 1 base, with 9 bases remaining between them.

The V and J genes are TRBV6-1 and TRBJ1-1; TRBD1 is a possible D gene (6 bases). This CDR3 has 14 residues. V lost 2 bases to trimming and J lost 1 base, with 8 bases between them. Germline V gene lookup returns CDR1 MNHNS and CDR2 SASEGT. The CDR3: CASSEQGRNTEAFF. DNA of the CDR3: TGTGCCAGCAGTGAACAGGGGCGGAACACTGAAGCTTTCTTT.

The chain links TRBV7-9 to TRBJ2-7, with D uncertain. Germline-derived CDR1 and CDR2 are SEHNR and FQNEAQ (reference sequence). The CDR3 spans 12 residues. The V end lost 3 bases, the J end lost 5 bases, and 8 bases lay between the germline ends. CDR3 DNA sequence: TGTGCCAGCAGCTTTGTGCGCCACGAGCAGTACTTC. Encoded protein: CASSFVRHEQYF.

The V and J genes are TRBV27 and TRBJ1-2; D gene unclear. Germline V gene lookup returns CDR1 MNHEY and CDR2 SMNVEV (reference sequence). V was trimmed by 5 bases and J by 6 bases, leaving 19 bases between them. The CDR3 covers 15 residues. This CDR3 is CASSTTSEGSHGYTF. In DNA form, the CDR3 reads TGTGCCAGCAGTACAACAAGCGAGGGTTCACATGGCTACACCTTC.

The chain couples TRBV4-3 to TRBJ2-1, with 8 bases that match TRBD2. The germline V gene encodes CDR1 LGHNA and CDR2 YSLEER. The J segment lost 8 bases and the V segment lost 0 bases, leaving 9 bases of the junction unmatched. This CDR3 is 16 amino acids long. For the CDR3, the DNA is TGCGCCAGCAGCCAAGATTACGGGGGGGCGGTATATGAGCAGTTCTTC. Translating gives CASSQDYGGAVYEQFF.

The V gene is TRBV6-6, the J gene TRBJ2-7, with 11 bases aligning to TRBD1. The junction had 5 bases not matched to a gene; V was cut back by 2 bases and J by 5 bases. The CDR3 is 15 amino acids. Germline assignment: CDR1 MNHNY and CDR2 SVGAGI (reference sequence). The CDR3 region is CASSYTGQGANEQYF. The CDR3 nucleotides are TGTGCCAGCAGTTACACTGGACAGGGGGCCAACGAGCAGTACTTC.

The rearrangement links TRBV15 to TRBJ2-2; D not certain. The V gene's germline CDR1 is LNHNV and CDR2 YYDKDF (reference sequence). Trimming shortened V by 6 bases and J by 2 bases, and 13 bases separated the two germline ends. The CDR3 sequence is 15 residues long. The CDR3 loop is CATSFVQANTGELFF. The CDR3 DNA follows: TGTGCCACCAGTTTCGTTCAGGCAAACACCGGGGAGCTGTTTTTT.

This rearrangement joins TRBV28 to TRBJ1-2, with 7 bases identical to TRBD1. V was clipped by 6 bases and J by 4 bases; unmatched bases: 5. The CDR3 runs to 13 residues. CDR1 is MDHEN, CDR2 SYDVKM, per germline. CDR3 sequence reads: CASSSTGAYGYTF. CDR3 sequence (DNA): TGTGCCAGCAGCTCAACAGGGGCCTATGGCTACACCTTC.

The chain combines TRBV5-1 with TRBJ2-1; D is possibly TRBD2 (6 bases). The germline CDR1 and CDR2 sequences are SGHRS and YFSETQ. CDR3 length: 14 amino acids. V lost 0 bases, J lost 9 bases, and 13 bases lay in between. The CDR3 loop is CASSLVLAWGEQFF. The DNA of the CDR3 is TGCGCCAGCAGCTTGGTCCTAGCGTGGGGTGAGCAGTTCTTC.